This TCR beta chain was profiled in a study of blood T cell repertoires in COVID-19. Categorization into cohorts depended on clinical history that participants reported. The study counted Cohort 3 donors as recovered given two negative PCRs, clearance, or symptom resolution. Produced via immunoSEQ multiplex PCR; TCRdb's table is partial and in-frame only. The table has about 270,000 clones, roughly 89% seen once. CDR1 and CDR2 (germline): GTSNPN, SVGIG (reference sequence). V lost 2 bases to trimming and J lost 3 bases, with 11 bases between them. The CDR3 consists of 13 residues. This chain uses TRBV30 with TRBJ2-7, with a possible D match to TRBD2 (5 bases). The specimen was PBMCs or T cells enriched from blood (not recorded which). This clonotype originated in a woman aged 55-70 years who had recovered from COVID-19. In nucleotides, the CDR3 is TGTGCCTGGAGTTCCGGACTGAGCTACGAGCAGTACTTC. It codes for CAWSSGLSYEQYF.